Following are 25 T cell receptor beta chains from one sample sequenced in a study of blood T cell repertoires in COVID-19. The assay was immunoSEQ multiplex PCR, and TCRdb's table has in-frame clones only and misses some. Of some 100,000 clones in the sample, roughly 90% are singletons; the top ten hold under 7%. The specimen sequenced was peripheral blood. These receptors all come from a woman aged 60 to 75 with acute or convalescent COVID-19.

The chain recombines TRBV5-1 with TRBJ2-3; perhaps TRBD2 as D (6 bases). Trimming pared 3 bases from V and 1 base from J, leaving 12 bases between. The CDR3 is 15 residues long. Germline V gives CDR1 SGHRS, CDR2 YFSETQ. The CDR3 region is CASSSGLSGTDTQYF. CDR3 coding DNA: TGCGCCAGCAGCTCGGGACTTTCGGGCACAGATACGCAGTATTTT.

This chain connects TRBV7-6 to TRBJ1-3; D is unresolved. Germline CDR1 reads SGHVS; CDR2 reads FNYEAQ. The length of the CDR3 is 16 residues. Trimming left V 1 base short and J 4 bases short, with 14 bases between. The CDR3 sequence is CASSLEFRDTGNTIYF. DNA of the CDR3: TGTGCCAGCAGCTTAGAGTTCCGAGACACGGGAAACACCATATATTTT.

The chain uses TRBV3-1 (or the pseudogene TRBV3-2) and TRBJ2-1; possibly TRBD2 for D (5 bases). Looked up from germline, CDR1 is LGHDT and CDR2 is YNNKEL (reference sequence). The ends were cut back, 0 bases at V and 2 bases at J, with 8 bases in the middle. The CDR3 contains 15 residues. CDR3 DNA sequence: TGTGCCAGCAGCCAAGAACTAGGGCCCTACAATGAGCAGTTCTTC. Translated: CASSQELGPYNEQFF.

V gene TRBV7-9 combines with J gene TRBJ1-2; D is ambiguous. V was clipped by 1 base and J by 6 bases, with 15 bases between them. The CDR3 has 15 amino acids. Germline CDR1 is SEHNR and CDR2 is FQNEAQ (reference sequence). CDR3 bases: TGTGCCAGCAGCTTAGTTAGACGAAGACTAAATGGCTACACCTTC. Its translation is CASSLVRRRLNGYTF.

This chain joins TRBV27 and TRBJ2-3; TRBD2 might be the D (6 bases). V lost 5 bases and J 6 bases, leaving 6 bases between the germline ends. This CDR3 comprises 11 residues. Germline CDR1 and CDR2: MNHEY and SMNVEV (reference sequence). DNA for the CDR3: TGTGCCAGCAGTCTAGCGGATACGCAGTATTTT. It codes for CASSLADTQYF.

This clone was counted between two and nine times. The gene calls are TRBV9 and TRBJ1-6, with D unclear. The V gene lost 4 bases and the J gene lost 2 bases, with 16 bases spanning the gap. The CDR3 runs 17 residues. CDR1 and CDR2 from the germline V gene are SGDLS and YYNGEE. The CDR3 reads CASSLRPEAPYNSPLHF. In DNA form, the CDR3 reads TGTGCCAGCAGCCTCAGACCCGAGGCACCCTATAATTCACCCCTCCACTTT.

This sequence joins TRBV2 and TRBJ2-1; 10 bases match TRBD2. V was clipped by 4 bases and J by 8 bases; unmatched bases: 8. This CDR3 is built from 15 residues. Germline-derived CDR1 and CDR2 are SNHLY and FYNNEI. The CDR3 is CASSGSSGSPHEQFF. Written as DNA, the CDR3 is TGTGCCAGCAGTGGGTCTAGCGGGAGCCCCCATGAGCAGTTCTTC.

This chain joins TRBV7-2 and TRBJ1-5; tentative D call: TRBD1 (6 bases). Germline V gene data show CDR1 as SGHTA and CDR2 as FQGNSA. V shed 5 bases and J shed 7 bases, with 12 bases lying between them. This CDR3 contains 13 residues. CDR3 nucleotides: TGTGCCAGCAGCGACAGGTTCAGCCAGCCCCAGCATTTT. Its translation is CASSDRFSQPQHF. The variable domain in full, with the rest retrieved from reference TRBV7-2 and TRBJ1-5, is GAGVSQSPSNKVTEKGKDVELRCDPISGHTALYWYRQSLGQGLEFLIYFQGNSAPDKSGLPSDRFSAERTGGSVSTLTIQRTQQEDSAVYLCASSDRFSQPQHFGDGTRLSIL.

CDR3 DNA sequence: TGTGCCACCAGCAGAGACCCCTCTAATGGCGGGGAGCTGTTTTTT. The encoded protein is CATSRDPSNGGELFF. J is TRBJ2-2 and V is TRBV15; no clear D. This CDR3 is built from 15 residues. V was clipped by 0 bases and J by 7 bases, with 12 bases between them. Germline assignment: CDR1 LNHNV and CDR2 YYDKDF (reference sequence).

V and J are TRBV9 and TRBJ1-1, with 9 bases fitting TRBD1. Germline V lookup: CDR1 SGDLS, CDR2 YYNGEE. This CDR3 has 15 residues. J gave up 1 base and V 4 bases, and 5 bases lay outside the gene matches. DNA for the CDR3: TGTGCCAGCAGCCCACGACAGGGGGGGAACACTGAAGCTTTCTTT. Translation gives CASSPRQGGNTEAFF.

The chain links TRBV6-5 to TRBJ1-1; D possibly corresponds to TRBD1 (5 bases). The V and J ends lost 6 bases and 7 bases respectively, with 9 bases between them. Germline lookup yields CDR1 MNHEY and CDR2 SVGAGI. This CDR3 spans 11 amino acids. CDR3 DNA sequence: TGTGCCAGCAGCTCCGGGGGTGAAGCTTTCTTT. It codes for CASSSGGEAFF.

This clone occurred once. V gene TRBV30 combines with J gene TRBJ1-2; D is unclear. Deletions cut 2 bases from V and 4 bases from J, with 8 bases between. The V gene's germline CDR1 is GTSNPN and CDR2 SVGIG (reference sequence). There are 12 residues in the CDR3. CDR3: CAWSRQGYGYTF. The DNA for the CDR3 is TGTGCCTGGAGTAGACAAGGCTATGGCTACACCTTC.

The chain is built from TRBV9 and TRBJ1-6; maybe TRBD1 (6 bases). CDR1 is SGDLS, CDR2 YYNGEE, per germline. Between the trimmed V and J ends, which lost 0 bases and 6 bases, there was a span of 13 bases. This CDR3 spans 16 amino acids. The CDR3 DNA reads TGTGCCAGCAGCGTAGGGGGAGCCAGGGGTAATTCACCCCTCCACTTT. As protein: CASSVGGARGNSPLHF.

The V gene is TRBV24-1, the J gene TRBJ2-2, with 11 bases lining up with TRBD2. This CDR3 has 15 amino acids. Germline V CDR1 and CDR2: KGHDR, SFDVKD. J was trimmed by 4 bases and V by 9 bases; bases with no gene match: 6. The CDR3 sequence is CATRGTSGPTGELFF. As DNA, the CDR3 is TGTGCCACCCGAGGGACTAGCGGACCCACCGGGGAGCTGTTTTTT.

V gene TRBV4-2 combines with J gene TRBJ2-5; TRBD2 is a possible D gene (7 bases). Germline V gene sequence: CDR1 LGHNA, CDR2 YNFKEQ. The V end lost 0 bases, the J end lost 5 bases, and 19 bases lay between the germline ends. CDR3 length equals 17 residues. CDR3 sequence: CASSQEGGGTPFETQYF. DNA of the CDR3: TGTGCCAGCAGCCAAGAGGGAGGGGGGACCCCTTTTGAGACCCAGTACTTC.

The CDR3 DNA reads as TGTGCCAGCAGTGAAGGGGGACAGGGGCTCGGGGAGCTGTTTTTT. It yields the protein CASSEGGQGLGELFF. The chain links TRBV2 to TRBJ2-2, with 10 nucleotides matching TRBD1. V shed 1 base and J 7 bases; nucleotides not matched to a gene: 3. The CDR3 has 15 residues. CDR1 is SNHLY, CDR2 FYNNEI, per germline.

V and J are TRBV19 and TRBJ1-1; TRBD1 agrees at 7 bases. Germline V lookup: CDR1 LNHDA, CDR2 SQIVND (reference sequence). Losses at the gene ends were 4 bases for V and 6 bases for J; bases not matched to a gene: 11. This CDR3 comprises 15 residues. The CDR3 protein is CASSKRQGSIAEAFF. The CDR3 region has the DNA TGTGCCAGTAGTAAACGACAGGGTAGTATCGCTGAAGCTTTCTTT.

The chain uses TRBV14 and TRBJ1-1; D gene unclear. This CDR3 has 13 amino acids. Germline V gene sequence: CDR1 SGHDN, CDR2 FVKESK. V lost 1 base to trimming and J lost 7 bases, with 10 bases between them. As DNA, the CDR3 is TGTGCCAGCAGCCAAGGTTTGAGGGATGAAGCTTTCTTT. Translated: CASSQGLRDEAFF.

The V gene is TRBV7-8, the J gene TRBJ1-2; D not resolved. The V gene's germline CDR1 is SGHVS and CDR2 FQNEAQ. This CDR3 is built from 15 residues. Trimming removed 0 bases from V and 4 bases from J, with 12 bases in between. The CDR3, as DNA: TGTGCCAGCAGCTTAGCACAGAATACCGTCTATGGCTACACCTTC. The encoded protein is CASSLAQNTVYGYTF.

V is TRBV27 and J is TRBJ2-2; possibly TRBD2 for D (5 bases). This CDR3 is built from 16 residues. From germline, CDR1 is MNHEY and CDR2 SMNVEV (reference sequence). Trimming left V 0 bases short and J 5 bases short, with 13 bases between. The CDR3 DNA reads as TGTGCCAGCAGTTTATCTGGGCGGGTGAGAACCGGGGAGCTGTTTTTT. This codes for CASSLSGRVRTGELFF.

The rearrangement uses TRBV19 and TRBJ1-1, with D possibly TRBD1 on 5 matching bases. This CDR3 region has 15 residues. V shed 3 bases and J shed 5 bases, with 16 bases lying between them. Germline CDR1 is LNHDA and CDR2 is SQIVND (reference sequence). The CDR3 protein is CASSIASGRGTEAFF. The CDR3 DNA reads TGTGCCAGTAGTATTGCAAGCGGGAGGGGAACTGAAGCTTTCTTT. Supplemented by reference TRBV19 and TRBJ1-1, the full variable domain reads DGGITQSPKYLFRKEGQNVTLSCEQNLNHDAMYWYRQDPGQGLRLIYYSQIVNDFQKGDIAEGYSVSREKKESFPLTVTSAQKNPTAFYLCASSIASGRGTEAFFGQGTRLTVV.

As for this clone: Its ends do not fully match the called genes, so a read error is possible. The V gene is TRBV7-7, the J gene TRBJ2-1; TRBD2 agrees at 13 bases. This CDR3 has 18 residues. CDR1 SSHAT and CDR2 FNYEAQ come from the germline V gene (reference sequence). The CDR3 sequence is CASSPYRGLAGYDNEQFF. DNA of the CDR3: TGTGCTAGCAGCCCCTACAGGGGACTAGCGGGATACGACAATGAGCAGTTCTTC.

Written as DNA, the CDR3 is TGTGCCAGCGGGCCCCAGAAAGGAAACACCATATATTTT. It yields the protein CASGPQKGNTIYF. The chain uses TRBV3-1 (or the pseudogene TRBV3-2) and TRBJ1-3; D gene ambiguous. This CDR3 has 13 amino acids. CDR1 is LGHDT, CDR2 YNNKEL, per germline (reference sequence). The V gene lost 8 bases and the J gene lost 4 bases, with 12 bases spanning the gap.

The chain couples TRBV28 to TRBJ1-2; weak D call: TRBD1 (5 bases). The CDR3 is made up of 14 amino acids. The V gene lost 7 bases and the J gene lost 6 bases, with 18 bases spanning the gap. Germline CDR1 is MDHEN and CDR2 is SYDVKM. The chain's CDR3 is CASNPGGPIHGYTF. The CDR3 region has the DNA TGTGCCAGCAACCCCGGGGGTCCGATTCATGGCTACACCTTC.

This chain uses TRBV11-2 with TRBJ2-2; D is uncertain. Germline CDR1 reads SGHAT; CDR2 reads FQNNGV. The CDR3 spans 13 residues. V lost 1 base, J lost 7 bases, and 7 bases lay in between. The CDR3, as DNA: TGTGCCAGCAGCTTAGGACTTGGCGGGGAGCTGTTTTTT. It codes for CASSLGLGGELFF.